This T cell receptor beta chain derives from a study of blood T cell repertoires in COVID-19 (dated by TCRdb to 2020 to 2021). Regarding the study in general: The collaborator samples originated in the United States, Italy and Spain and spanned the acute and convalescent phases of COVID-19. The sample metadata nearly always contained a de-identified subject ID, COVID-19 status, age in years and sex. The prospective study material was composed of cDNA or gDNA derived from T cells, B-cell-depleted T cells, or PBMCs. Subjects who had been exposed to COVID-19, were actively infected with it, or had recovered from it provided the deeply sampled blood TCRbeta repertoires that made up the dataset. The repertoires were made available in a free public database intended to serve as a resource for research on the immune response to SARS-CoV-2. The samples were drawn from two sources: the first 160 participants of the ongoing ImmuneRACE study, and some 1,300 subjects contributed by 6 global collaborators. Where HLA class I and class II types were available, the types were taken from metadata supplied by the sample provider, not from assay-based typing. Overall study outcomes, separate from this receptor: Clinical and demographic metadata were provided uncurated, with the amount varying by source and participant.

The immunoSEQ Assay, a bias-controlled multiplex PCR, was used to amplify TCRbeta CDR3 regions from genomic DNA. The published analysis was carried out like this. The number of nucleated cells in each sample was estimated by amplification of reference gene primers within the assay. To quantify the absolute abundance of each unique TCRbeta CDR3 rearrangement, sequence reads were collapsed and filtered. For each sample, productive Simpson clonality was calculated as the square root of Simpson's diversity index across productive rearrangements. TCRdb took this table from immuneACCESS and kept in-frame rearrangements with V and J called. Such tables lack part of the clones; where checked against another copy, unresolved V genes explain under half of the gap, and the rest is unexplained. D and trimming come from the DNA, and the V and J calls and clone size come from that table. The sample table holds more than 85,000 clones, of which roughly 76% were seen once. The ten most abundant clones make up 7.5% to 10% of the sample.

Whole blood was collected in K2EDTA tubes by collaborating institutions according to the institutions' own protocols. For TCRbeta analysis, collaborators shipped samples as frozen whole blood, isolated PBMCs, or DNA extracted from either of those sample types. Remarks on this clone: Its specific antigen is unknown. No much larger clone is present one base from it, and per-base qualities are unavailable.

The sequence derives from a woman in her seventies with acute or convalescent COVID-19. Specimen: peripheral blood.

The nucleotides are TGTGCCAGTGCGGATAGGGAGACCCAGTACTTC. Protein translation: CASADRETQYF. Rearrangement joined TRBV19 to TRBJ2-5; the D gene is not confidently resolved. In the germline V gene (reference sequence), CDR1 corresponds to LNHDA and CDR2 to SQIVND. V is cut by 8 bases and J by 5 bases, and the space between the germline ends is 9 bases. From the cysteine up to the phenylalanine, the CDR3 has a length of 11 residues. Only the CDR3 portion is preserved as DNA: 33 bases, with reading frame beginning at the first base. The entire variable domain, with the stretches around the CDR3 drawn from the reference TRBV19 and TRBJ2-5 proteins, is DGGITQSPKYLFRKEGQNVTLSCEQNLNHDAMYWYRQDPGQGLRLIYYSQIVNDFQKGDIAEGYSVSREKKESFPLTVTSAQKNPTAFYLCASADRETQYFGPGTRLLVL.